This T cell receptor (beta chain) was sequenced in a study of T cells after yellow fever vaccination. This clonotype turned up a few times. The antigen remains undetermined. Findings of the study overall: Shared CD4/CD8 clonotypes were a small share, likely from convergent recombination. Post-booster reappearance was seen for most primary-vaccination clones (roughly 96% CD4, roughly 86% CD8). Bulk-population clonotypes that are abundant could appear as contaminants in FACS-sorted repertoires.

Trimming took off 0 bases at V and 4 bases at J, with 8 bases between the two ends. The CDR3 loop spans 14 amino acids. Germline V gene data show CDR1 as SGHRS and CDR2 as YFSETQ. In TCRdb, the 5' RACE reads were re-called with MiXCR into one record per CDR3 protein. In the table there are 340,000 or so distinct CDR3 sequences, 12% of which are singletons. The chain carries TRBV5-1 and TRBJ1-5; no definite D call. The origin of this receptor is a man between 18 and 29 years old who received the YFV17D yellow fever vaccine. This material consisted of CD4+ T cells sorted from PBMCs, taken 15 days after the yellow fever booster vaccination. The CDR3 loop reads CASSLGAENQPQHF. The CDR3 DNA follows: TGCGCCAGCAGCTTGGGGGCAGAGAATCAGCCCCAGCATTTT.